The clone carrying this T cell receptor (beta chain) appeared a single time. Its cognate antigen is unknown. This specimen comes from a study of OX40 agonist ivuxolimab in advanced cancers. Study overall: An agonistic human IgG2 monoclonal antibody against OX40 (CD134) was given.

CDR1 is MNHEY and CDR2 is SMNVEV in the germline V gene (reference sequence). V was pared by 8 bases and J by 5 bases, with 6 bases of the junction left unmatched. This CDR3 comprises 12 residues. The protocol was immunoSEQ multiplex PCR, while the TCRdb copy is restricted to in-frame clones and leaves out a portion. The sample holds around 20,000 clones; roughly 80% are singletons and the top ten take around 40%. General study findings and limits: In the 0.1-3.0 mg/kg groups, partial responders showed among the lowest expansion. Averaged across samples, CD8+ T cells carried more expanded clones than CD4+ did. The authors did not determine the antigen specificity of the expanded peripheral T cells.

Sample: CD4+ or CD8+ T cells sorted from blood, taken in a trial of the OX40 agonist ivuxolimab. This sequence joins TRBV27 and TRBJ2-7, with 7 bases lining up with TRBD1. The TCR comes from an adult with an advanced solid tumor such as melanoma, head and neck, liver or kidney cancer. The CDR3 nucleotides read TGTGCCAGCTGGGGACAGTCCAACGAGCAGTACTTC. Encoded protein: CASWGQSNEQYF.